This T cell receptor beta chain stems from a study of T cell responses to AZD1222 COVID-19 vaccine. Libraries were prepared by immunoSEQ multiplex PCR; TCRdb keeps only in-frame clonotypes and omits some of them. The sample carries 180,000 or so clones, around 90% recorded once. This TCR came from an adult who received the AZD1222 COVID-19 vaccine. Source: peripheral blood, taken 28 days after the second AZD1222 dose.

The CDR3 nucleotides are TGTGCCAGCAGTCCCTCAGGCGGCGAAGCTTTCTTT. Translating it yields CASSPSGGEAFF. V is TRBV6-6 and J is TRBJ1-1; D not certain. The CDR3 is made up of 12 amino acids. Looked up from germline, CDR1 is MNHNY and CDR2 is SVGAGI (reference sequence). With 5 bases removed from V and 8 bases from J, the gap between germline ends came to 12 bases.